Following are 14 T cell receptor beta chains from one sample sequenced in a study of human T cells and chemical hapten exposure. TCRdb called the RACE reads again in MiXCR, with one record for every CDR3 protein. The table includes more than 65,000 distinct CDR3 sequences, 6% to 9% detected once. Regarding time point: patch test 1, 2 weeks after DPC sensitization. As for treatment: therapeutic diphenylcyclopropenone sensitization with weekly scalp DPC. Sequencing was performed on whole blood, taken in connection with sensitization to the hapten diphenylcyclopropenone (DPC). The receptors originated from a woman in her 30s with alopecia areata. Some clones in this sample may be carry-over from other donors' samples.

This chain uses TRBV18 with TRBJ1-2; D may be TRBD1 (6 bases). Trimming cost V 6 bases and J 4 bases, with 15 bases left between them. CDR1 is KGHSH and CDR2 is LQKENI in the germline V gene. This CDR3 has 14 residues. The CDR3, as DNA: TGTGCCAGCTCTCCTAAATCCAGGGGCTATGGCTACACCTTC. Its protein product is CASSPKSRGYGYTF.

This clonotype was counted ten times or more. This chain uses TRBV11-2 with TRBJ1-1; no clear D. The germline gives CDR1 SGHAT, CDR2 FQNNGV. Trimming pared 0 bases from V and 5 bases from J, leaving 1 base between. The CDR3 totals 11 residues. As DNA, the CDR3 is TGTGCCAGCAGCTTAGATACTGAAGCTTTCTTT. Residues: CASSLDTEAFF.

This clonotype was observed many times. The chain joins TRBV15 to TRBJ1-2, with D perhaps TRBD1 (5 bases). The CDR3 is made up of 15 amino acids. The germline V gene encodes CDR1 LNHNV and CDR2 YYDKDF (reference sequence). V lost 0 bases and J 6 bases, leaving 14 bases between the germline ends. For the CDR3, the DNA is TGTGCCACCAGCAGAGATCTTAGGCAGGGTGATGGCTACACCTTC. It codes for CATSRDLRQGDGYTF.

The gene calls are TRBV6-5 and TRBJ2-7; 8 nucleotides match TRBD2. After removal of 0 bases from V and 1 base from J, the junction contained 5 bases not matched to a gene. The CDR3 runs 16 residues. Looked up from germline, CDR1 is MNHEY and CDR2 is SVGAGI. CDR3 DNA: TGTGCCAGCAGTTACTCGGCGGGGGGACGGTCCTACGAGCAGTACTTC. Protein sequence: CASSYSAGGRSYEQYF.

This clonotype occurred a few times. DNA for the CDR3: TGTGCCACCAGCAGGGAAGGAGATTCACCCCTCCACTTT. Protein: CATSREGDSPLHF. The chain combines TRBV15 with TRBJ1-6, with D uncertain. The CDR3 loop spans 13 amino acids. Germline V lookup: CDR1 LNHNV, CDR2 YYDKDF (reference sequence). V lost 3 bases, J lost 8 bases, and 8 bases lay in between.

The chain carries TRBV5-1 and TRBJ1-6; D is unresolved. The germline CDR1 and CDR2 sequences are SGHRS and YFSETQ. CDR3 length: 13 residues. Trimming left V 1 base short and J 7 bases short, with 6 bases between. The CDR3 DNA reads TGCGCCAGCAGCTTGCTTGTCAATTCACCCCTCCACTTT. This sequence encodes CASSLLVNSPLHF.

This clonotype was detected many times. V usage is TRBV18 and J usage is TRBJ1-2, with D possibly TRBD1 on 5 matching bases. Trimming left V 0 bases short and J 7 bases short, with 12 bases between. The CDR3 sequence is 14 residues long. Germline V gene data show CDR1 as KGHSH and CDR2 as LQKENI. The DNA for the CDR3 is TGTGCCAGCTCACCACCGTTATCTGGGGCTGGCTACACCTTC. Its translation: CASSPPLSGAGYTF.

The chain couples TRBV18 to TRBJ2-7, with a tentative D call TRBD1 (6 bases). The CDR3 is made up of 15 amino acids. CDR1 is KGHSH and CDR2 is LQKENI in the germline V gene. Trimming left V 3 bases short and J 3 bases short, with 15 bases between. CDR3 coding DNA: TGTGCCAGCTCACCTCAAGGGGGAGAGAACTACGAGCAGTACTTC. It codes for CASSPQGGENYEQYF.

This clonotype appeared many times. This chain uses TRBV7-2 with TRBJ2-3, with D uncertain. CDR1 and CDR2 from the germline V gene are SGHTA and FQGNSA. The ends were cut back, 2 bases at V and 1 base at J, with 16 bases in the middle. The CDR3 is 17 residues long. This CDR3 is CASSLLSGSWGTDTQYF. The CDR3 DNA reads as TGTGCCAGCAGCTTATTATCTGGGTCATGGGGCACAGATACGCAGTATTTT.

This chain connects TRBV2 to TRBJ2-1; D gene unclear. CDR3 size: 14 residues. The V end lost 9 bases, the J end lost 0 bases, and 12 bases lay between the germline ends. From germline, CDR1 is SNHLY and CDR2 FYNNEI. As DNA, the CDR3 is TGTGCCAGGGCGAAAGAAAGCTCCTACAATGAGCAGTTCTTC. Its protein product is CARAKESSYNEQFF.

This clonotype was counted only a few times. The CDR3 nucleotides are TGCGCCAGCAGCTTGCGTCTAGCGGGGCGCACAGATACGCAGTATTTT. Its protein is CASSLRLAGRTDTQYF. The gene calls are TRBV5-1 and TRBJ2-3; 9 bases line up with TRBD2. This CDR3 is built from 16 residues. Trimming removed 1 base from V and 1 base from J; junction bases left unmatched: 4. Germline assignment: CDR1 SGHRS and CDR2 YFSETQ. Complete variable domain (other parts from reference TRBV5-1 and TRBJ2-3): KAGVTQTPRYLIKTRGQQVTLSCSPISGHRSVSWYQQTPGQGLQFLFEYFSETQRNKGNFPGRFSGRQFSNSRSEMNVSTLELGDSALYLCASSLRLAGRTDTQYFGPGTRLTVL.

V usage is TRBV12-3 or TRBV12-4 and J usage is TRBJ1-2, with D tentatively TRBD1 (6 bases). V shed 2 bases and J shed 6 bases, with 16 bases lying between them. This CDR3 spans 15 amino acids. The CDR3: CASSLSKWGRNGYTF. CDR3 DNA: TGTGCCAGCAGTTTATCTAAATGGGGGCGCAATGGCTACACCTTC.

This clonotype was counted a few times. The rearrangement uses TRBV5-1 and TRBJ2-3, with D hard to call. Trimming left V 0 bases short and J 5 bases short, with 4 bases between. From germline, CDR1 is SGHRS and CDR2 YFSETQ. The CDR3 covers 12 residues. The CDR3 sequence is CASSLVVDTQYF. The DNA for the CDR3 is TGCGCCAGCAGCTTGGTTGTAGATACGCAGTATTTT.

Only a few counts were recorded for this clonotype. The J gene is TRBJ1-4, the V gene TRBV10-3; D gene uncertain. The CDR3 contains 13 residues. Germline V gene lookup returns CDR1 ENHRY and CDR2 SYGVKD. V shed 2 bases and J shed 10 bases, with 11 bases lying between them. CDR3 DNA sequence: TGTGCCATCAGTGAGATTGCGGTAGGAAAACTGTTTTTT. This gives the protein CAISEIAVGKLFF.